This TCR beta chain was recovered during a study of cytotoxic CD8 clonotypes in ibrutinib-treated CLL (dated by TCRdb to the early 2020s). About the full investigation: The cohort was composed of about 10 relapsed/refractory and around 15 treatment-naive patients; IGHV unmutated status was identified in around 17 patients. Partial responses were observed in approximately 24 patients and complete responses in 2; after a median follow-up of roughly 72 months, remission was maintained in 14 patients and progression was observed in some 12. Samples at response were collected after a median of approximately twelve months of treatment, with a range of about 6 to 40 months. Samples averaged approximately 250,000 productive templates and 80,000 to 100,000 productive rearrangements. Longitudinal samples were available for about 30% of the roughly 90 trial participants. Cryopreserved peripheral blood mononuclear cells were collected at three points: before therapy, at response, and at either sustained remission or disease progression. Every remission and progressive disease sample was obtained while ibrutinib was still being received by the patients. The paper as a whole reports these results and caveats: Clonality rose at ibrutinib response, remained stable during sustained remission, and dropped back toward baseline at progression. Sustained-remission and progressing patients did not have matched sampling times, and lymph node repertoires were not examined. Public clonotypes were rare and either contracted or stayed stable during treatment, and the rise in clonality at ibrutinib response reflected the expansion of private clonotypes. Baseline clonality exceeded that of age-matched healthy donors and correlated strongly with circulating CD8+ T-cell counts.

This clone has a single count. Its antigen is currently not known. Nothing much larger sits one base from this clone, and base qualities are not available. On a MiSeq, deep resolution sequencing aimed for a depth between 1 in 1 million and 1 in 200,000 T cells, with each clonotype covered approximately 9.2x on average. TCR beta libraries were generated with the immunoSEQ hsTCRB Kit. Regarding the original processing steps: ImmunoSEQ Data Assistant and ImmunoSEQ Analyzer were used for data analysis, and V, D and J genes were assigned according to IMGT definitions. Clonality, which ranges from 0 to 1, was calculated by subtracting the normalized Shannon entropy of productive rearrangement frequencies from one. Only overrepresented clonotypes making up at least 0.05% of the repertoire of each patient were included in the public clonotype analysis. About a dozen age-matched healthy donor repertoires from immuneACCESS were used as controls for clonality. This is the immuneACCESS table as TCRdb keeps it, with only in-frame sequences that have V and J called. A part of the clones is gone; compared with another copy, unresolved V genes explain less than half, and the rest is unexplained. V, J and clone size derive from that table, while D and trimming were established from the DNA sequence. The sample data list approximately 11,000 clones, and 81% of these were observed just once. The ten largest account for 20% to 25% of the sample.

The sample's time point label, in plain terms: progressive disease on ibrutinib. For TCR beta library preparation, roughly 1.8 micrograms of genomic DNA was extracted from cryopreserved PBMCs. Longitudinal blood samples from CLL patients on ibrutinib monotherapy were analyzed using high-throughput TCR beta sequencing. The patients were enrolled in a single-center, open-label phase 2 trial of ibrutinib monotherapy. CDR1 is given as SGHKS and CDR2 as YYEKEE, both from the germline V gene (reference sequence). Counted from cysteine to phenylalanine, this CDR3 has 13 amino acids. The only DNA kept is the CDR3, 39 bases in frame from the first base. The V end loses 3 bases and the J end loses 0 bases, and a stretch of 4 bases separates them.

Recombination joined TRBV5-5 with TRBJ1-5; no confident D gene assignment can be made. This receptor was taken from a human donor with chronic lymphocytic leukemia. The sample here was PBMCs, taken at disease progression, from a patient treated with ibrutinib. CDR3 region: CASSSYSNQPQHF. The nucleotides are TGTGCCAGCAGCTCGTATAGCAATCAGCCCCAGCATTTT.